Below, 26 T cell receptor beta chains from the same sample are listed, as sequenced in a study of monozygotic twins with cystic fibrosis. This table comes from immunoSEQ multiplex PCR, and its TCRdb copy is limited to in-frame clones, with some not included. The table shows fewer than 15,000 clones, with approximately 98% occurring only once. Sequenced: blood. The receptors shown here come from a girl aged 2-15 years with cystic fibrosis.

This chain connects TRBV30 to TRBJ2-7; D possibly uses TRBD1 or TRBD2 (6 bases each). The CDR3 is 11 residues long. CDR1 and CDR2 (germline): GTSNPN, SVGIG (reference sequence). V shed 8 bases and J shed 3 bases, with 11 bases lying between them. The CDR3 region is CAGGQGYEQYF. DNA for the CDR3: TGTGCCGGGGGGCAGGGCTACGAGCAGTACTTC.

The CDR3 loop is CMSQRENYEQFF. The CDR3 nucleotides are TGTATGAGCCAGCGGGAGAACTATGAGCAGTTCTTC. This chain joins TRBV5-6 and TRBJ2-1; 8 positions match TRBD2. Germline V lookup: CDR1 SGHDT, CDR2 YYEEEE. The CDR3 contains 12 residues.

The V and J genes are TRBV5-6 and TRBJ1-5; D is perhaps TRBD1 (6 bases). The V and J ends lost 0 bases and 4 bases respectively, with 11 bases between them. The CDR3 contains 15 residues. CDR1 is SGHDT, CDR2 YYEEEE, per germline. The CDR3 DNA follows: TGTGCCAGCAGCTTGGCGGGGGGCGGAAATCAGCCCCAGCATTTT. Translating it yields CASSLAGGGNQPQHF.

This chain links TRBV5-4 with TRBJ2-1; 9 bases match TRBD2. The CDR3 runs 17 residues. The germline V gene has CDR1 SGHNT and CDR2 YYREEE (reference sequence). Germline trimming cut 0 bases from V and 5 bases from J; bases unmatched to any gene: 9. The CDR3: CASSLGGGRARDNEQFF. CDR3 nucleotides: TGTGCCAGCAGCTTGGGAGGCGGGAGGGCGCGGGACAATGAGCAGTTCTTC. Together with reference TRBV5-4 and TRBJ2-1, the CDR3 gives the full variable domain: ETGVTQSPTHLIKTRGQQVTLRCSSQSGHNTVSWYQQALGQGPQFIFQYYREEENGRGNFPPRFSGLQFPNYSSELNVNALELDDSALYLCASSLGGGRARDNEQFFGPGTRLTVL.

The rearrangement links TRBV5-1 to TRBJ2-7; D is possibly TRBD1 or TRBD2 (5 bases each). Between the trimmed V and J ends, which lost 1 base and 4 bases, there was a span of 18 bases. CDR3 length: 16 residues. The germline CDR1 and CDR2 sequences are SGHRS and YFSETQ. The CDR3 loop is CASSLYPDIPGYEQYF. The CDR3, as DNA: TGCGCCAGCAGCTTGTACCCGGACATCCCGGGGTACGAGCAGTACTTC.

This rearrangement joins TRBV19 to TRBJ1-1, with D possibly TRBD1 on 5 matching bases. Germline CDR1 and CDR2: LNHDA and SQIVND (reference sequence). The CDR3 is 14 residues long. Trimming pared 6 bases from V and 4 bases from J, leaving 15 bases between. Here the CDR3 reads CASRVGAGPTEAFF. In DNA, the CDR3 is TGTGCCAGTAGGGTAGGGGCAGGGCCCACTGAAGCTTTCTTT. Variable domain in full (rest from reference TRBV19 and TRBJ1-1): DGGITQSPKYLFRKEGQNVTLSCEQNLNHDAMYWYRQDPGQGLRLIYYSQIVNDFQKGDIAEGYSVSREKKESFPLTVTSAQKNPTAFYLCASRVGAGPTEAFFGQGTRLTVV.

This clone was seen just once. The chain uses TRBV19 and TRBJ1-1; no firm D call. Germline CDR1 reads LNHDA; CDR2 reads SQIVND (reference sequence). The CDR3 has 12 residues. Deletions cut 7 bases from V and 5 bases from J, with 11 bases between. The CDR3 DNA reads TGTGCCAGTACTTGGGGTGGTACTGAAGCTTTCTTT. It translates to CASTWGGTEAFF.

This sequence joins TRBV10-3 and TRBJ2-3, with 11 nucleotides matching TRBD2. This CDR3 region has 14 residues. Germline-derived CDR1 and CDR2 are ENHRY and SYGVKD. Trimming removed 8 bases from V and 8 bases from J; junction bases left unmatched: 9. In nucleotides, the CDR3 is TGTGCCATCGGTACGGGACTAGCGGTTGTTACGCAGTATTTT. Encoded protein: CAIGTGLAVVTQYF.

The chain recombines TRBV6-5 with TRBJ2-2, with D possibly matching TRBD1 (6 bases). From germline, CDR1 is MNHEY and CDR2 SVGAGI. The length of the CDR3 is 15 residues. Deletions cut 6 bases from V and 8 bases from J, with 19 bases between. The CDR3 loop is CASRAGQFHLGELFF. In DNA, the CDR3 is TGTGCCAGCAGGGCTGGACAGTTCCACCTAGGGGAGCTGTTTTTT.

The chain uses TRBV30 and TRBJ1-1; 7 nucleotides agree with TRBD1. Germline V gene lookup returns CDR1 GTSNPN and CDR2 SVGIG (reference sequence). There are 18 residues in the CDR3. The junction had 16 bases not matched to a gene; V was cut back by 2 bases and J by 1 base. DNA for the CDR3: TGTGCCTGGAGTAAAGCCCTAAGGACAGGTGGGGGGAACACTGAAGCTTTCTTT. It codes for CAWSKALRTGGGNTEAFF.

The chain joins TRBV11-2 to TRBJ2-7, with 15 bases matching TRBD2. The CDR3 spans 16 residues. Germline V gene sequence: CDR1 SGHAT, CDR2 FQNNGV. V dropped 5 bases and J dropped 1; count of bases not matched to a gene: 3. The CDR3 loop is CASSRTSGGESYEQYF. CDR3 nucleotide sequence: TGTGCCAGCAGCAGGACTAGCGGGGGGGAATCCTACGAGCAGTACTTC.

This rearrangement joins TRBV27 to TRBJ1-1; 7 bases fit TRBD1. Germline assignment: CDR1 MNHEY and CDR2 SMNVEV (reference sequence). The CDR3 has 15 amino acids. V shed 2 bases and J 4 bases; nucleotides not matched to a gene: 7. The CDR3 coding sequence is TGTGCCAGCAGTTTACGATTACAGGGGCCCACTGAAGCTTTCTTT. Residues: CASSLRLQGPTEAFF.

V usage is TRBV15 and J usage is TRBJ1-4, with 7 nucleotides matching TRBD1. The CDR3 runs 15 residues. Unmatched junction bases numbered 3, after V lost 0 bases and J lost 5 bases. Germline V CDR1 and CDR2: LNHNV, YYDKDF (reference sequence). The CDR3 spells CATSRDDRVNEKLFF. As DNA, the CDR3 is TGTGCCACCAGCAGAGATGACAGGGTCAATGAAAAACTGTTTTTT. The full variable domain, its missing parts supplied by reference TRBV15 and TRBJ1-4, is DAMVIQNPRYQVTQFGKPVTLSCSQTLNHNVMYWYQQKSSQAPKLLFHYYDKDFNNEADTPDNFQSRRPNTSFCFLDIRSPGLGDTAMYLCATSRDDRVNEKLFFGSGTQLSVL.

This sequence joins TRBV5-1 and TRBJ2-3, with 14 bases fitting TRBD2. Germline V CDR1 and CDR2: SGHRS, YFSETQ. V dropped 4 bases and J dropped 0; count of bases not matched to a gene: 10. CDR3 size: 19 residues. CDR3 DNA sequence: TGCGCCAGCAGCAGCCTCTGGACTAGCGGGAGGACTAGCACAGATACGCAGTATTTT. It is translated as CASSSLWTSGRTSTDTQYF.

The CDR3 protein is CASSPGLVGELFF. Written as DNA, the CDR3 is TGTGCCAGCTCACCAGGACTAGTCGGGGAGCTGTTTTTT. The chain combines TRBV18 with TRBJ2-2; 7 bases fit TRBD2. Germline loops: CDR1 KGHSH, CDR2 LQKENI. The CDR3 runs to 13 residues. J gave up 7 bases and V 2 bases, and 1 base lay outside the gene matches.

This chain uses TRBV5-1 with TRBJ2-3, with 7 bases fitting TRBD1. The V gene's germline CDR1 is SGHRS and CDR2 YFSETQ. The CDR3 is 16 residues long. With V trimmed by 3 bases and J by 3 bases, 10 bases remained unmatched. As DNA, the CDR3 is TGCGCCAGCAGCTCGGCCAGGGGGAGTTATACAGATACGCAGTATTTT. Translation gives CASSSARGSYTDTQYF.

This sequence joins TRBV28 and TRBJ2-3; D ambiguous. V lost 2 bases, J lost 2 bases, and 5 bases lay in between. This CDR3 region has 13 residues. The V gene's germline CDR1 is MDHEN and CDR2 SYDVKM. This CDR3 reads CASSLRYTDTQYF. CDR3 sequence (DNA): TGTGCCAGCAGTTTACGGTACACAGATACGCAGTATTTT.

The J gene is TRBJ1-1, the V gene TRBV19; 7 bases are shared with TRBD1. This CDR3 is built from 14 residues. Germline values: CDR1 LNHDA, CDR2 SQIVND (reference sequence). The V gene end was trimmed by 5 bases and the J gene end by 4 bases; junction bases not matched to a gene: 7. DNA of the CDR3: TGTGCCAGTAGTCTCCAGGGGGGTGGCACTGAAGCTTTCTTT. It translates to CASSLQGGGTEAFF.

This clone was seen once. J is TRBJ2-6 and V is TRBV25-1, with 7 bases that match TRBD2. The CDR3 spans 15 residues. From germline, CDR1 is MGHDK and CDR2 SYGVNS. V shed 7 bases and J 0 bases; nucleotides not matched to a gene: 3. The CDR3 DNA follows: TGTGCCAGCATGGGGAGGGGCTCTGGGGCCAACGTCCTGACTTTC. Translation: CASMGRGSGANVLTF.

This rearrangement joins TRBV7-2 to TRBJ2-7, with D perhaps matching TRBD1 or TRBD2 (5 bases each). CDR3 length: 14 residues. Germline lookup yields CDR1 SGHTA and CDR2 FQGNSA. V was trimmed by 3 bases and J by 2 bases, leaving 11 bases between them. The CDR3 sequence: CASSFGGPPYEQYF. The DNA of the CDR3 is TGTGCCAGCAGCTTTGGGGGTCCCCCCTACGAGCAGTACTTC.

The chain joins TRBV5-1 to TRBJ1-2; D not certain. CDR3 length equals 13 residues. Looked up from germline, CDR1 is SGHRS and CDR2 is YFSETQ. V lost 0 bases, J lost 4 bases, and 7 bases lay in between. Here the CDR3 DNA reads TGCGCCAGCAGCTTGGATTGGTTCTATGGCTACACCTTC. It codes for CASSLDWFYGYTF. Based on the CDR3 plus reference TRBV5-1 and TRBJ1-2, the full variable domain is KAGVTQTPRYLIKTRGQQVTLSCSPISGHRSVSWYQQTPGQGLQFLFEYFSETQRNKGNFPGRFSGRQFSNSRSEMNVSTLELGDSALYLCASSLDWFYGYTFGSGTRLTVV.

This sequence joins TRBV30 and TRBJ1-3; a possible D gene is TRBD1 (5 bases). V lost 0 bases, J lost 2 bases, and 11 bases lay in between. CDR3 length: 15 amino acids. From germline, CDR1 is GTSNPN and CDR2 SVGIG (reference sequence). DNA for the CDR3: TGTGCCTGGAGTGTCGGGGGTCCAACTGGAAACACCATATATTTT. Translated: CAWSVGGPTGNTIYF.

The CDR3: CASSSPPLSGNTIYF. CDR3 bases: TGTGCCAGCAGCTCACCTCCCCTCTCTGGAAACACCATATATTTT. The rearrangement links TRBV7-2 to TRBJ1-3; D remains unclear. The CDR3 extends over 15 amino acids. Germline V CDR1 and CDR2: SGHTA, FQGNSA. V lost 4 bases and J lost 0, with 10 bases in between.

The chain is built from TRBV7-2 and TRBJ2-5; D uncertain. This CDR3 region has 15 residues. The V and J ends lost 5 bases and 5 bases respectively, with 18 bases between them. CDR1 and CDR2 (germline): SGHTA, FQGNSA. The CDR3 is CASSLLGPSSETQYF. The CDR3 coding sequence is TGTGCCAGCAGCCTACTTGGTCCCTCCTCGGAGACCCAGTACTTC.

The chain couples TRBV30 to TRBJ2-1; 12 bases align to TRBD2. Germline V CDR1 and CDR2: GTSNPN, SVGIG (reference sequence). This CDR3 contains 13 residues. V shed 4 bases, J shed 9 bases, and the junction held 4 bases outside the gene matches. The CDR3 loop reads CAWTSSGRGEQFF. The CDR3 DNA reads TGTGCCTGGACCTCTAGCGGGAGGGGTGAGCAGTTCTTC. Filled out from reference TRBV30 and TRBJ2-1, the complete variable domain reads SQTIHQWPATLVQPVGSPLSLECTVEGTSNPNLYWYRQAAGRGLQLLFYSVGIGQISSEVPQNLSASRPQDRQFILSSKKLLLSDSGFYLCAWTSSGRGEQFFGPGTRLTVL.

The chain couples TRBV30 to TRBJ1-2, with D perhaps matching TRBD1 (6 bases). This CDR3 is built from 14 residues. Germline V gene data show CDR1 as GTSNPN and CDR2 as SVGIG (reference sequence). Between the trimmed V and J ends, which lost 1 base and 1 base, there was a span of 10 bases. For the CDR3, the DNA is TGTGCCTGGAGTGAGGGGGGAGGTAACTATGGCTACACCTTC. Amino acid sequence: CAWSEGGGNYGYTF.